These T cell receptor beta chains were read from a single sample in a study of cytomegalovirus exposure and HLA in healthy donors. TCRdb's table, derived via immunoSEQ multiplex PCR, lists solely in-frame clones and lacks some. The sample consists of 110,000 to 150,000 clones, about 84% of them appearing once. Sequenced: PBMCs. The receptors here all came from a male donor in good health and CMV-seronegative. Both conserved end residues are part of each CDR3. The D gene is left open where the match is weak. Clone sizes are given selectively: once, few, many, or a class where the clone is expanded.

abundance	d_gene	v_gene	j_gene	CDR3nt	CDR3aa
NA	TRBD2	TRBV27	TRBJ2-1	TGTGCCAGCAGCCACGGGACTAGCGGTTACAATGAGCAGTTCTTC	CASSHGTSGYNEQFF
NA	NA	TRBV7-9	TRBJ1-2	TGTGCCAGCAGCTTAGCACCCGGGAGATCTGGCGGCTACACCTTC	CASSLAPGRSGGYTF
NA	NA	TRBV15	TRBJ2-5	TGTGCCACCAGCAGACTAGCGCTCCAAGAGACCCAGTACTTC	CATSRLALQETQYF
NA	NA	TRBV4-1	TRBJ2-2	TGCGCCAGCAGGGCCCTGGTGAACACCGGGGAGCTGTTTTTT	CASRALVNTGELFF
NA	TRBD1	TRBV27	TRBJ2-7	TGTGCCAGCAGTTCAGCGGGACAGGGGAGAGGCGAGCAGTACTTC	CASSSAGQGRGEQYF
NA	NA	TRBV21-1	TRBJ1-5	TGTGCCAGCAGCAAAGCGTACAGGGACAATCAGCCCCAGCATTTT	CASSKAYRDNQPQHF
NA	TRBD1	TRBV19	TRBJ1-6	TGTGCCAGTAGTATTGGTTTACAGGGGGCCTTATCACCCCTCCACTTT	CASSIGLQGALSPLHF
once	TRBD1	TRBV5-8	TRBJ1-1	TGTGCCAGCAGCTTGGTGGGACAGGGGTCCAAAAGATATCAAGCTTTCTTT	CASSLVGQGSKRYQAFF
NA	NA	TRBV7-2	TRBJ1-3	TGTGCCAGCCGCCCTCCTACGAGGGGAAACACCATATATTTT	CASRPPTRGNTIYF
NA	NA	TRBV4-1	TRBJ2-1	TGCGCCAGCAGCCACGACAGAACCTACTCCTACAATGAGCAGTTCTTC	CASSHDRTYSYNEQFF
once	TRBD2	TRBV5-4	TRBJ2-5	TGTGCCAGCAGCTCCTCACTAGCGGGATACCAAGAGACCCAGTACTTC	CASSSSLAGYQETQYF
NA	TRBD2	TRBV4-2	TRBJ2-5	TGTGCCAGCAGCTCGGGGGGTTCAGGGGAGACCCAGTACTTC	CASSSGGSGETQYF
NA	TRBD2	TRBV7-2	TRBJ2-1	TGTGCCAGCAGCTTGCGGGGGGCCGATGAGCAGTTCTTC	CASSLRGADEQFF
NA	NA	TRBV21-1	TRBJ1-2	TGTGCCAGCAGCAAAGCTCCGGACAGCTTCTATGGCTACACCTTC	CASSKAPDSFYGYTF
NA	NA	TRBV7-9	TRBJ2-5	TGTGCCAGCAGCTCCACCGGGACACGGCAAGAGACCCAGTACTTC	CASSSTGTRQETQYF
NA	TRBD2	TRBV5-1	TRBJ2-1	TGCGCCAGCAGCTTGGAGGGCCAAGCGGGGGGGCCGGGCTACAATGAGCAGTTCTTC	CASSLEGQAGGPGYNEQFF
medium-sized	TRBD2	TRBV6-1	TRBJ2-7	TGTGCCAGCAGTGACGGGGCGGGAGGGCCCCACGAGCAGTACTTC	CASSDGAGGPHEQYF
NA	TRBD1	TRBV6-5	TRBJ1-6	TGTGCCAGCTCCCCATGGGACAGGGGCAGTTCACCCCTCTACTTT	CASSPWDRGSSPLYF